A single T cell receptor beta chain is shown here with its context. Exclusion followed for patients with uncontrolled infection, other autoimmune disease, pregnancy or lactation. The entry originates in a study of T cells in Graves' hyperthyroidism and ophthalmopathy. After removal of 5 bases from V and 3 bases from J, the junction contained 7 bases not matched to a gene. This CDR3 comprises 14 residues. CDR1 is DFQATT, CDR2 SNEGSKA, per germline (reference sequence). Amplified TCR beta CDR3 regions came from RNA transcripts. HTBI primers drove first-round RT-PCR of the TCR CDR3. TCRdb re-called the multiplex PCR reads with MiXCR, one entry per CDR3 protein. The sample holds a few hundred thousand distinct CDR3 sequences, 22% seen once.

This TCR came from a woman aged 70-85 years with Graves' ophthalmopathy. This chain connects TRBV20-1 to TRBJ2-3; 8 bases align to TRBD1. Input material: blood. Here the CDR3 DNA reads TGCAGTGCTCATGGGCAGGGGGCAACAGATACGCAGTATTTT. Protein: CSAHGQGATDTQYF.